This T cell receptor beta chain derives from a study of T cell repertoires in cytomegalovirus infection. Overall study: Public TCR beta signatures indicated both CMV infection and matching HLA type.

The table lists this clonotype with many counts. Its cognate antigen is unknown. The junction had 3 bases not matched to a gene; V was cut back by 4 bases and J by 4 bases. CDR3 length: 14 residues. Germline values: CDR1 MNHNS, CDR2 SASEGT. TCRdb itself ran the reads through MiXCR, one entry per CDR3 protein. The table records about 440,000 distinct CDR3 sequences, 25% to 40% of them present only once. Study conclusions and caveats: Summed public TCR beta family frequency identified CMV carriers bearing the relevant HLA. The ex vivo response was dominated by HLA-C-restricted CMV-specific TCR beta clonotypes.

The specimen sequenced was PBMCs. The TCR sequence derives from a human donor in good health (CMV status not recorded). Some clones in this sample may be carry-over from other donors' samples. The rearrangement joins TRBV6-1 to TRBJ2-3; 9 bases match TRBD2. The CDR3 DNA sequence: TGTGCCAGCAGTGCGGGACTAGCTTCAGATACGCAGTATTTT. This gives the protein CASSAGLASDTQYF.